These 32 T cell receptor beta chains share one sample of origin, sequenced in a study of identifying expanded T cells in peripheral blood. Produced via immunoSEQ multiplex PCR; TCRdb's table is partial and in-frame only. The sample shows roughly 92,000 clones, 85% to 90% of them seen only once. Sequenced sample: blood. The receptors originated from a person aged 18-70 years in good health.

This clone has just one count. CDR3 sequence: CASSIQGFSNQPQHF. The CDR3 nucleotides are TGTGCCAGTAGTATACAGGGATTTAGCAATCAGCCCCAGCATTTT. The rearrangement links TRBV19 to TRBJ1-5, with D perhaps TRBD1 (5 bases). This CDR3 contains 15 residues. The ends were cut back, 2 bases at V and 0 bases at J, with 8 bases in the middle. Germline values: CDR1 LNHDA, CDR2 SQIVND (reference sequence).

The chain recombines TRBV9 with TRBJ2-1; 7 bases line up with TRBD2. Trimming removed 7 bases from V and 3 bases from J; junction bases left unmatched: 4. CDR3 length: 13 residues. Germline V gene lookup returns CDR1 SGDLS and CDR2 YYNGEE. CDR3 bases: TGTGCCAGCGGGCGGGGGTACTACAATGAGCAGTTCTTC. Protein: CASGRGYYNEQFF.

This clone was detected only a few times. The chain carries TRBV27 and TRBJ1-5; 11 bases map to TRBD1. Looked up from germline, CDR1 is MNHEY and CDR2 is SMNVEV (reference sequence). With V trimmed by 9 bases and J by 4 bases, 2 bases remained unmatched. The CDR3 has 13 amino acids. The CDR3 loop reads CARGQGGNQPQHF. CDR3 DNA sequence: TGTGCCAGGGGACAGGGGGGTAATCAGCCCCAGCATTTT.

The gene calls are TRBV18 and TRBJ2-7, with a tentative D call TRBD1 (5 bases). Trimming removed 0 bases at V and 1 base at J, with 16 bases between. Germline CDR1 and CDR2: KGHSH and LQKENI. This CDR3 has 17 residues. The CDR3: CASSPPVAGSVSYEQYF. CDR3 in DNA: TGTGCCAGCTCACCACCGGTGGCAGGGTCAGTGTCCTACGAGCAGTACTTC. Full variable domain (outside the CDR3, taken from reference TRBV18 and TRBJ2-7): NAGVMQNPRHLVRRRGQEARLRCSPMKGHSHVYWYRQLPEEGLKFMVYLQKENIIDESGMPKERFSAEFPKEGPSILRIQQVVRGDSAAYFCASSPPVAGSVSYEQYFGPGTRLTVT.

The chain is built from TRBV5-4 and TRBJ2-3; TRBD2 matches at 7 bases. This CDR3 region has 16 residues. Trimming at V came to 4 bases and at J to 4 bases, leaving 12 bases not matched to a gene. Germline V CDR1 and CDR2: SGHNT, YYREEE (reference sequence). The CDR3, as DNA: TGTGCCAGCAGCATCCGAGCGGGGCCTGGGGCAGATACGCAGTATTTT. Its translation is CASSIRAGPGADTQYF.

This chain joins TRBV6-6 and TRBJ1-1, with D unresolved. The CDR3 runs 13 residues. Germline lookup yields CDR1 MNHNY and CDR2 SVGAGI (reference sequence). Trimming took 4 bases from V and 1 from J, leaving 7 bases between them. The CDR3 spells CASSSVQNTEAFF. DNA for the CDR3: TGTGCCAGCAGTTCTGTCCAGAACACTGAAGCTTTCTTT.

The chain recombines TRBV7-9 with TRBJ1-1; maybe TRBD1 (5 bases). V was pared by 6 bases and J by 4 bases, with 15 bases between. CDR1 and CDR2 (germline): SEHNR, FQNEAQ (reference sequence). The CDR3 runs to 14 residues. The CDR3 loop is CASSIGATGTEAFF. The CDR3 DNA reads as TGTGCCAGCAGTATTGGGGCGACGGGCACTGAAGCTTTCTTT.

This chain links TRBV19 with TRBJ2-7; 11 bases map to TRBD2. Germline V lookup: CDR1 LNHDA, CDR2 SQIVND (reference sequence). This CDR3 region has 14 residues. J was trimmed by 4 bases and V by 6 bases; bases with no gene match: 5. The CDR3 sequence is CASSRLAGTYEQYF. CDR3 nucleotides: TGTGCCAGTAGCCGACTAGCGGGGACTTACGAGCAGTACTTC.

This sequence joins TRBV21-1 and TRBJ2-5; the D segment call TRBD1 is taken from the table without a DNA check. TRBV21-1 is reported as a pseudogene. The CDR3 sequence is 19 residues long. CDR3 sequence (DNA): TGTGCCAGCAGCAAAGGTAAGTTTGGAGGCGGACAGAGCCAAGAGACCCAGTACTTC. Its protein product is CASSKGKFGGGQSQETQYF.

The chain is built from TRBV6-5 and TRBJ2-7; a possible D gene is TRBD1 (5 bases). V was shortened by 6 bases and J by 5 bases, with 8 bases between the two germline ends. This CDR3 comprises 11 residues. The V gene's germline CDR1 is MNHEY and CDR2 SVGAGI. This CDR3 reads CASSQGHEQYF. The CDR3 DNA reads TGTGCCAGCAGCCAGGGCCACGAGCAGTACTTC.

The rearrangement links TRBV7-9 to TRBJ2-7; D is tentatively TRBD1 or TRBD2 (5 bases each). This CDR3 is built from 14 residues. Germline values: CDR1 SEHNR, CDR2 FQNEAQ (reference sequence). The germline V and J ends were trimmed by 4 bases and 3 bases, with 13 bases remaining between them. CDR3 residues: CASSSRDRSYEQYF. As DNA, the CDR3 is TGTGCCAGCAGCTCTCGGGACCGGAGCTACGAGCAGTACTTC. The full variable domain, in which reference TRBV7-9 and TRBJ2-7 provide the parts outside the CDR3, is DTGVSQNPRHKITKRGQNVTFRCDPISEHNRLYWYRQTLGQGPEFLTYFQNEAQLEKSRLLSDRFSAERPKGSFSTLEIQRTEQGDSAMYLCASSSRDRSYEQYFGPGTRLTVT.

The V gene is TRBV9, the J gene TRBJ1-5; 8 bases map to TRBD1. This CDR3 is built from 15 residues. CDR1 is SGDLS, CDR2 YYNGEE, per germline. After removal of 4 bases from V and 0 bases from J, the junction contained 3 bases not matched to a gene. CDR3: CASSSTGGSNQPQHF. Written as DNA, the CDR3 is TGTGCCAGCAGCTCAACAGGGGGTAGCAATCAGCCCCAGCATTTT.

This rearrangement joins TRBV10-3 to TRBJ1-4, with 11 bases matching TRBD1. Germline values: CDR1 ENHRY, CDR2 SYGVKD. Trimming took 2 bases from V and 7 from J; bases not matched to a gene: 0. CDR3 size: 14 residues. The CDR3 spells CAISEGTGGEKLFF. The CDR3 nucleotides are TGTGCCATCAGTGAGGGGACAGGGGGTGAAAAACTGTTTTTT.

In this sample, this clone turned up once. CDR3 bases: TGCGCCAGCAGCTGGTCGACTCGGACCAACACTGAAGCTTTCTTT. It codes for CASSWSTRTNTEAFF. The chain links TRBV5-1 to TRBJ1-1; no clear D gene. Trimming cost V 3 bases and J 2 bases, with 14 bases left between them. The CDR3 runs 15 residues. Germline CDR1 SGHRS, CDR2 YFSETQ.

V is TRBV2 and J is TRBJ1-5; D uncertain. V lost 2 bases, J lost 6 bases, and 11 bases lay in between. The CDR3 has 14 residues. Germline V gene data show CDR1 as SNHLY and CDR2 as FYNNEI. The CDR3 DNA reads as TGTGCCAGCAGTGAAAGTACTCCCAGTCAGCCCCAGCATTTT. This gives the protein CASSESTPSQPQHF.

The chain employs TRBV7-6 and TRBJ2-7; TRBD1 matches 9 bases. CDR1 and CDR2 (germline): SGHVS, FNYEAQ. Unmatched junction bases numbered 13, after V lost 1 base and J lost 3 bases. The CDR3 totals 18 residues. CDR3 DNA sequence: TGTGCCAGCAGCTTAGTAAGCGGCCGGGACAGGGTGGGCTACGAGCAGTACTTC. It encodes CASSLVSGRDRVGYEQYF.

The gene calls are TRBV30 and TRBJ1-6; a possible D gene is TRBD1 (5 bases). The CDR3 totals 13 residues. The germline CDR1 and CDR2 sequences are GTSNPN and SVGIG (reference sequence). Trimming removed 3 bases at V and 8 bases at J, with 11 bases between. The CDR3 is CAWRGGNHSPLHF. In DNA form, the CDR3 reads TGTGCCTGGAGGGGGGGTAACCATTCACCCCTCCACTTT.

The table lists this clone with a few counts. The chain joins TRBV6-4 to TRBJ1-6; 7 nucleotides match TRBD1. Unmatched junction bases numbered 11, after V lost 6 bases and J lost 9 bases. This CDR3 has 15 residues. Germline assignment: CDR1 MRHNA and CDR2 SNTAGT. The CDR3 spells CASRPIRGSSSPLHF. The CDR3 bases are TGTGCCAGCAGGCCGATCAGGGGGAGTAGTTCACCCCTCCACTTT.

The chain has TRBV2 and TRBJ2-3; 10 positions match TRBD1. Germline V lookup: CDR1 SNHLY, CDR2 FYNNEI. V lost 9 bases and J lost 3; bases outside the gene matches: 3. The CDR3 loop spans 13 amino acids. The CDR3 loop is CARGTGETDTQYF. The CDR3 coding sequence is TGTGCCAGAGGGACAGGGGAAACAGATACGCAGTATTTT.

The genes are TRBV28 and TRBJ2-5; D unresolved. Trimming left V 7 bases short and J 0 bases short, with 15 bases between. The CDR3 sequence is 15 residues long. Per germline, CDR1 MDHEN and CDR2 SYDVKM. The CDR3 nucleotides read TGTGCCAGCACCCTCGGCGGTCCGTACCAAGAGACCCAGTACTTC. Amino acids: CASTLGGPYQETQYF.

This clone turned up a few times. The chain has TRBV5-1 and TRBJ2-5, with 7 bases matching TRBD2. In germline, CDR1 is SGHRS, CDR2 YFSETQ. After removal of 0 bases from V and 2 bases from J, the junction contained 4 bases not matched to a gene. The CDR3 length is 15 residues. Here the CDR3 DNA reads TGCGCCAGCAGCTTGGGGGGCGGGAGACAAGAGACCCAGTACTTC. Its translation is CASSLGGGRQETQYF. Together with reference TRBV5-1 and TRBJ2-5, the CDR3 gives the full variable domain: KAGVTQTPRYLIKTRGQQVTLSCSPISGHRSVSWYQQTPGQGLQFLFEYFSETQRNKGNFPGRFSGRQFSNSRSEMNVSTLELGDSALYLCASSLGGGRQETQYFGPGTRLLVL.

The V and J genes are TRBV6-1 and TRBJ2-5; D not resolved. The germline V gene has CDR1 MNHNS and CDR2 SASEGT. V gave up 2 bases and J gave up 2 bases, with 12 bases separating them. The CDR3 sequence is 15 residues long. CDR3 nucleotides: TGTGCCAGCAGTGAAAATCTGGCGATACAAGAGACCCAGTACTTC. Translation: CASSENLAIQETQYF.

The J gene is TRBJ2-7, the V gene TRBV5-4; 8 bases fit TRBD1. The CDR3 is 13 amino acids. J was trimmed by 6 bases and V by 3 bases; bases with no gene match: 5. Germline V lookup: CDR1 SGHNT, CDR2 YYREEE (reference sequence). CDR3 coding DNA: TGTGCCAGCAGCTCCCCTCAGGGGGCCGAGCAGTACTTC. This sequence encodes CASSSPQGAEQYF.

This chain joins TRBV13 and TRBJ2-7; D possibly corresponds to TRBD1 (5 bases). There are 13 residues in the CDR3. The germline V gene has CDR1 PRHDT and CDR2 FYEKMQ (reference sequence). V lost 4 bases and J lost 6, with 13 bases in between. CDR3 in DNA: TGTGCCAGCAGCTCCGTGGGGCCGAGCGAGCAGTACTTC. Protein product: CASSSVGPSEQYF.

J is TRBJ2-1 and V is TRBV6-4; 9 bases match TRBD1. Germline V CDR1 and CDR2: MRHNA, SNTAGT. With V trimmed by 7 bases and J by 0 bases, 10 bases remained unmatched. CDR3 length: 17 residues. The CDR3 is CASTHPGTGRSYNEQFF. The CDR3 region has the DNA TGTGCCAGCACCCACCCCGGGACAGGGCGCTCCTACAATGAGCAGTTCTTC.

The sample holds one count of this clone. The V and J genes are TRBV27 and TRBJ2-3; unclear D gene. CDR1 and CDR2 (germline): MNHEY, SMNVEV (reference sequence). V was cut by 6 bases and J by 1 base, with 8 bases left in between. CDR3 length: 13 residues. CDR3 nucleotides: TGTGCCAGCAGGGGGTCCGGCACAGATACGCAGTATTTT. Protein sequence: CASRGSGTDTQYF.

J is TRBJ2-3 and V is TRBV5-1; TRBD2 might be the D (7 bases). Trimming took off 3 bases at V and 1 base at J, with 15 bases between the two ends. This CDR3 has 16 amino acids. The germline gives CDR1 SGHRS, CDR2 YFSETQ. The CDR3 spells CASSSSGGLGTDTQYF. CDR3 nucleotides: TGCGCCAGCAGCTCATCCGGGGGGCTTGGCACAGATACGCAGTATTTT.

The chain carries TRBV2 and TRBJ1-4, with D possibly matching TRBD1 (6 bases). This CDR3 has 15 amino acids. V was clipped by 5 bases and J by 2 bases, with 12 bases between them. Germline V CDR1 and CDR2: SNHLY, FYNNEI. The CDR3 DNA sequence: TGTGCCAGCAGTCTCCGCAGGGGTACTAATGAAAAACTGTTTTTT. This translates into CASSLRRGTNEKLFF.

The chain links TRBV7-2 to TRBJ2-7; D is unresolved. From germline, CDR1 is SGHTA and CDR2 FQGNSA. CDR3 length equals 13 residues. V was trimmed by 3 bases and J by 1 base, leaving 7 bases between them. The CDR3: CASSFTDSYEQYF. CDR3 sequence (DNA): TGTGCCAGCAGCTTTACGGATTCCTACGAGCAGTACTTC.

The CDR3 nucleotides are TGTGCCAGCAGCTCCGACACCTATGGCTACACCTTC. Amino acid sequence: CASSSDTYGYTF. The J gene is TRBJ1-2, the V gene TRBV11-2; no clear D. The length of the CDR3 is 12 residues. Trimming pared 4 bases from V and 4 bases from J, leaving 7 bases between. Looked up from germline, CDR1 is SGHAT and CDR2 is FQNNGV.

This clone has a single count. The chain uses TRBV27 and TRBJ1-1; no reliable D call. The CDR3 length is 13 residues. V was cut by 1 base and J by 4 bases, with 7 bases left in between. From germline, CDR1 is MNHEY and CDR2 SMNVEV (reference sequence). CDR3 nucleotide sequence: TGTGCCAGCAGTTTATTTTGGGGCACTGAAGCTTTCTTT. Amino acid sequence: CASSLFWGTEAFF.

The chain is built from TRBV6-1 and TRBJ1-1, with 8 bases matching TRBD1. There are 13 residues in the CDR3. Looked up from germline, CDR1 is MNHNS and CDR2 is SASEGT. V was clipped by 7 bases and J by 4 bases; unmatched bases: 5. The CDR3 region has the DNA TGTGCCAGCAAAGGACAGGGAGGCACTGAAGCTTTCTTT. This codes for CASKGQGGTEAFF.